A single sample is the source of the 29 T cell receptor beta chains below, sequenced in a study of response to subunit inactivated influenza vaccine. TCRdb re-derived calls from the RT-PCR reads in MiXCR, one entry per CDR3 protein. Of more than 200,000 distinct CDR3 sequences in the sample, about 12% were seen once. Sequencing used non-naive T cells sorted from PBMCs, obtained approximately 15 days before vaccination. The source of these receptors is a man aged 45-60 years who received an inactivated influenza vaccine.

The J gene is TRBJ2-7, the V gene TRBV19; D may be TRBD1 or TRBD2 (5 bases each). The CDR3 runs 15 residues. Trimming left V 4 bases short and J 6 bases short, with 19 bases between. Per germline, CDR1 LNHDA and CDR2 SQIVND (reference sequence). The CDR3 sequence is CASSTHRDHKSEQYF. Written as DNA, the CDR3 is TGTGCCAGTAGTACTCACCGGGACCATAAAAGCGAGCAGTACTTC.

This clonotype was detected ten times or more. The rearrangement uses TRBV30 and TRBJ1-1; 9 bases align to TRBD1. Germline-derived CDR1 and CDR2 are GTSNPN and SVGIG (reference sequence). This CDR3 comprises 13 residues. The ends lost 4 bases at V and 1 base at J; junction bases unmatched: 1. The DNA for the CDR3 is TGTGCCTGGAAGGGACAGGGGAACACTGAAGCTTTCTTT. Translation: CAWKGQGNTEAFF. Drawing the rest from reference TRBV30 and TRBJ1-1, the complete variable domain is SQTIHQWPATLVQPVGSPLSLECTVEGTSNPNLYWYRQAAGRGLQLLFYSVGIGQISSEVPQNLSASRPQDRQFILSSKKLLLSDSGFYLCAWKGQGNTEAFFGQGTRLTVV.

The gene calls are TRBV5-1 and TRBJ2-7; TRBD1 might be the D (6 bases). This CDR3 is built from 16 residues. Germline assignment: CDR1 SGHRS and CDR2 YFSETQ. Trimming stripped 3 bases from V and 3 bases from J, with 19 bases between. CDR3 DNA sequence: TGCGCCAGCAGCTGGGGGTGGGGGCCCCATGGCTACGAGCAGTACTTC. This gives the protein CASSWGWGPHGYEQYF.

For the CDR3, the DNA is TGTGCCAGCAGCTCGTTTGGCACTGAAGCTTTCTTT. Encoded protein: CASSSFGTEAFF. The chain carries TRBV5-5 and TRBJ1-1; D gene unclear. The CDR3 length is 12 residues. Germline CDR1 is SGHKS and CDR2 is YYEKEE (reference sequence). V was cut by 3 bases and J by 4 bases, with 7 bases left in between.

The rearrangement joins TRBV6-1 to TRBJ1-1; TRBD1 might be the D (5 bases). The length of the CDR3 is 18 residues. The V gene lost 2 bases and the J gene lost 0 bases, with 19 bases spanning the gap. Germline assignment: CDR1 MNHNS and CDR2 SASEGT. CDR3 DNA: TGTGCCAGCAGTGAAATTTACGGGGTAGGGGTCATGAACACTGAAGCTTTCTTT. As protein: CASSEIYGVGVMNTEAFF.

CDR3 sequence reads: CASSLARGGSTDTQYF. CDR3 DNA sequence: TGTGCCAGCAGCTTAGCCAGGGGGGGTTCCACAGATACGCAGTATTTT. The genes are TRBV7-6 and TRBJ2-3; D assignment may be TRBD1 or TRBD2 (7 bases each). This CDR3 region has 16 residues. Trimming took off 0 bases at V and 2 bases at J, with 12 bases between the two ends. Per the germline V gene, CDR1 is SGHVS and CDR2 is FNYEAQ.

As for this clonotype: Its ends do not fully match the called genes, so a read error is possible. The CDR3 loop is CATSRDEKLFF. For the CDR3, the DNA is TGTGCCACCAGCAGAGATGAAAAGCTGTTTTTT. The rearrangement uses TRBV15 and TRBJ1-4; D remains unclear. This CDR3 has 11 amino acids. The germline V gene encodes CDR1 LNHNV and CDR2 YYDKDF (reference sequence).

The CDR3 loop is CASSFTGYNSPLHF. Here the CDR3 DNA reads TGTGCCAGCAGTTTTACAGGGTACAATTCACCCCTCCACTTT. V is TRBV5-6 and J is TRBJ1-6, with TRBD1 as a possible D gene (6 bases). The CDR3 contains 14 residues. In germline, CDR1 is SGHDT, CDR2 YYEEEE. Deletions cut 5 bases from V and 7 bases from J, with 13 bases between. The full variable domain, with the rest looked up from reference TRBV5-6 and TRBJ1-6, is DAGVTQSPTHLIKTRGQQVTLRCSPKSGHDTVSWYQQALGQGPQFIFQYYEEEERQRGNFPDRFSGHQFPNYSSELNVNALLLGDSALYLCASSFTGYNSPLHFGNGTRLTVT.

This clonotype was observed at least ten times. The rearrangement links TRBV29-1 to TRBJ2-6; D could derive from TRBD1 or TRBD2 (5 bases each). Germline V lookup: CDR1 SQVTM, CDR2 ANQGSEA. There are 15 residues in the CDR3. Trimming removed 4 bases from V and 2 bases from J, with 12 bases in between. The CDR3 DNA reads as TGCAGCGTTGGGACCGGGACGGCTGGGGCCAACGTCCTGACTTTC. Amino acid sequence: CSVGTGTAGANVLTF.

This sequence joins TRBV6-1 and TRBJ2-7, with 7 positions matching TRBD1. Trimming removed 8 bases from V and 0 bases from J; junction bases left unmatched: 7. Germline CDR1 MNHNS, CDR2 SASEGT. This CDR3 spans 14 amino acids. CDR3 sequence (DNA): TGTGCCAGCGGATGGGACAGAAGCTCCTACGAGCAGTACTTC. Encoded protein: CASGWDRSSYEQYF.

This clonotype was detected ten times or more. The chain links TRBV20-1 to TRBJ2-7, with 7 nucleotides matching TRBD1. Germline V gene lookup returns CDR1 DFQATT and CDR2 SNEGSKA (reference sequence). The CDR3 consists of 13 residues. V dropped 3 bases and J dropped 9; count of bases not matched to a gene: 11. The CDR3 DNA reads TGCAGTGCTAGTTCCCCGACAGGGCCGGGGCAGTACTTC. Its protein product is CSASSPTGPGQYF.

This clonotype came up many times. The V gene is TRBV7-2, the J gene TRBJ2-2; D is uncertain. Germline V lookup: CDR1 SGHTA, CDR2 FQGNSA. The CDR3 is 14 residues long. Deletions cut 3 bases from V and 2 bases from J, with 7 bases between. This CDR3 reads CASSLTGNTGELFF. The CDR3 coding sequence is TGTGCCAGCAGCTTGACTGGCAACACCGGGGAGCTGTTTTTT.

The V and J genes are TRBV18 and TRBJ2-1; D possibly uses TRBD1 or TRBD2 (5 bases each). The CDR3 runs to 15 residues. Germline V gene sequence: CDR1 KGHSH, CDR2 LQKENI. Trimming took 6 bases from V and 1 from J, leaving 13 bases between them. CDR3: CASSRGTESYNEQFF. Here the CDR3 DNA reads TGTGCCAGCTCGCGAGGGACGGAGTCCTACAATGAGCAGTTCTTC.

This clonotype has at least ten counts. This chain uses TRBV10-3 with TRBJ2-4, with 7 bases lining up with TRBD2. V trimming: 2 bases; J trimming: 8 bases; junction bases outside the gene matches: 9. Germline CDR1 ENHRY, CDR2 SYGVKD. This CDR3 has 15 amino acids. The CDR3 loop reads CAISESSASGDIQYF. CDR3 bases: TGTGCCATCAGTGAGAGCTCTGCTAGCGGAGACATTCAGTACTTC.

The sample holds many counts of this clonotype. The chain recombines TRBV12-3 or TRBV12-4 with TRBJ2-3; 11 bases line up with TRBD2. Trimming cost V 5 bases and J 0 bases; bases outside gene matches: 16. The CDR3 length is 20 residues. The CDR3, as DNA: TGTGCCAGCAGTGGCCTTAGCGGGGGGGCCGGTACTCCAAGCACAGATACGCAGTATTTT. Its protein product is CASSGLSGGAGTPSTDTQYF.

This clonotype was observed a few times. This sequence joins TRBV2 and TRBJ2-1; D tentatively reads TRBD1 or TRBD2 (6 bases each). The ends were cut back, 6 bases at V and 6 bases at J, with 15 bases in the middle. CDR1 is SNHLY, CDR2 FYNNEI, per germline. The CDR3 is 14 residues long. The CDR3, as DNA: TGTGCCAGCAGGAGGGGGGAGTTGGCCAATGAGCAGTTCTTC. Its translation is CASRRGELANEQFF.

This clonotype appeared many times. The chain has TRBV3-1 and TRBJ2-1, with D perhaps TRBD1 or TRBD2 (5 bases each). Trimming removed 1 base from V and 7 bases from J, with 11 bases in between. Germline lookup yields CDR1 LGHDT and CDR2 YNNKEL (reference sequence). This CDR3 is built from 14 residues. The CDR3 DNA follows: TGTGCCAGCAGCCAAGCGCCAGGGAGTAATGAGCAGTTCTTC. Its protein product is CASSQAPGSNEQFF.

This clonotype was seen at least ten times. The V and J genes are TRBV5-1 and TRBJ2-2; tentative D call: TRBD2 (5 bases). The CDR3 covers 13 residues. Germline CDR1 is SGHRS and CDR2 is YFSETQ. V was shortened by 5 bases and J by 6 bases, with 11 bases between the two germline ends. CDR3 DNA sequence: TGCGCCAGCAGATCCGAGGGCCCCGGGGAGCTGTTTTTT. Protein product: CASRSEGPGELFF.

A few counts support this clonotype. The rearrangement links TRBV3-1 to TRBJ2-4; 8 bases are a match to TRBD2. The CDR3 loop spans 15 amino acids. Germline V gene lookup returns CDR1 LGHDT and CDR2 YNNKEL (reference sequence). V shed 1 base, J shed 5 bases, and the junction held 4 bases outside the gene matches. The CDR3 DNA sequence: TGTGCCAGCAGCCAAGCGGGGGGGCCGGAAAACATTCAGTACTTC. This translates into CASSQAGGPENIQYF.

In its sample, this clonotype was seen a few times. The CDR3 spells CASSFPPGQGAYEQYF. The DNA of the CDR3 is TGTGCCAGCAGCTTCCCACCGGGACAGGGGGCCTACGAGCAGTACTTC. This rearrangement joins TRBV5-6 to TRBJ2-7; 11 bases are a match to TRBD1. The J segment lost 2 bases and the V segment lost 2 bases, leaving 6 bases of the junction unmatched. Germline-derived CDR1 and CDR2 are SGHDT and YYEEEE. CDR3 length: 16 residues.

This chain joins TRBV6-2 or TRBV6-3 and TRBJ1-1; perhaps TRBD1 as D (5 bases). Trimming stripped 6 bases from V and 5 bases from J, with 13 bases between. In germline, CDR1 is MNHEY, CDR2 SVGEGT. This CDR3 contains 13 residues. CDR3: CASSTGTLTEAFF. CDR3 nucleotide sequence: TGTGCCAGCAGCACCGGGACTTTAACTGAAGCTTTCTTT.

The rearrangement uses TRBV4-3 and TRBJ2-1; TRBD2 agrees at 14 bases. With 4 bases clipped from V and 7 bases from J, the junction kept 12 bases outside the gene matches. The V gene's germline CDR1 is LGHNA and CDR2 YSLEER. This CDR3 comprises 18 residues. This CDR3 reads CASSLFSAGTSGSNEQFF. The CDR3 nucleotides read TGCGCCAGCAGCCTCTTCAGCGCCGGGACTAGCGGGAGTAATGAGCAGTTCTTC.

The table lists this clonotype with a few counts. The chain is built from TRBV11-2 and TRBJ1-5, with TRBD1 as a possible D gene (5 bases). V was shortened by 1 base and J by 2 bases, with 18 bases between the two germline ends. The CDR3 runs to 18 residues. Looked up from germline, CDR1 is SGHAT and CDR2 is FQNNGV. Here the CDR3 reads CASSLGDTLLGGNQPQHF. The CDR3 nucleotides are TGTGCCAGCAGCTTAGGAGACACCTTGTTAGGGGGCAATCAGCCCCAGCATTTT.

This clonotype has a handful of counts. This chain links TRBV10-3 with TRBJ1-2; D ambiguous. This CDR3 is 14 amino acids long. CDR1 ENHRY and CDR2 SYGVKD come from the germline V gene. The ends were cut back, 4 bases at V and 6 bases at J, with 15 bases in the middle. The CDR3 nucleotides are TGTGCCATCAGTGCCGGCCGGGGAAATGATGGCTACACCTTC. Residues: CAISAGRGNDGYTF.

The sample holds a few counts of this clonotype. The J gene is TRBJ1-1, the V gene TRBV4-2; tentative D call: TRBD1 (5 bases). Germline CDR1 and CDR2: LGHNA and YNFKEQ. V was cut by 0 bases and J by 3 bases, with 17 bases left in between. This CDR3 region has 17 residues. The CDR3 DNA sequence: TGTGCCAGCAGCCAAGAAGGAGGGTCGGGGGTCTACACTGAAGCTTTCTTT. It encodes CASSQEGGSGVYTEAFF.

The chain employs TRBV20-1 and TRBJ2-7; unclear D gene. Germline lookup yields CDR1 DFQATT and CDR2 SNEGSKA (reference sequence). V was clipped by 0 bases and J by 5 bases, with 14 bases between them. The CDR3 length is 14 residues. CDR3 residues: CSARDTVRRNEQYF. The CDR3, as DNA: TGCAGTGCTAGAGATACGGTTCGTCGGAACGAGCAGTACTTC.

This clonotype was seen a few times. The CDR3 protein is CASSQASPANEQFF. The CDR3 coding sequence is TGCGCCAGCAGCCAAGCATCCCCCGCGAATGAGCAGTTCTTC. The rearrangement joins TRBV4-3 to TRBJ2-1; D is unresolved. CDR3 length: 14 amino acids. Germline loops: CDR1 LGHNA, CDR2 YSLEER. Trimming took 1 base from V and 7 from J, leaving 11 bases between them.

The chain couples TRBV4-3 to TRBJ2-3; possibly TRBD1 for D (6 bases). The V gene lost 0 bases and the J gene lost 2 bases, with 15 bases spanning the gap. The length of the CDR3 is 17 residues. CDR1 and CDR2 (germline): LGHNA, YSLEER. The CDR3 loop reads CASSQDHRTVNTDTQYF. CDR3 bases: TGCGCCAGCAGCCAAGATCACCGGACAGTGAACACAGATACGCAGTATTTT.

This clonotype was detected a few times. Here the CDR3 DNA reads TGTGCCAGCAGCCACGGACTAGCGGGAGTTACCGGGGAGCTGTTTTTT. As protein: CASSHGLAGVTGELFF. The V call is TRBV6-1, the J call TRBJ2-2; TRBD2 matches at 13 bases. CDR1 MNHNS and CDR2 SASEGT come from the germline V gene. This CDR3 spans 16 amino acids. J lost 5 bases, V lost 6 bases, and 6 bases had no gene match.